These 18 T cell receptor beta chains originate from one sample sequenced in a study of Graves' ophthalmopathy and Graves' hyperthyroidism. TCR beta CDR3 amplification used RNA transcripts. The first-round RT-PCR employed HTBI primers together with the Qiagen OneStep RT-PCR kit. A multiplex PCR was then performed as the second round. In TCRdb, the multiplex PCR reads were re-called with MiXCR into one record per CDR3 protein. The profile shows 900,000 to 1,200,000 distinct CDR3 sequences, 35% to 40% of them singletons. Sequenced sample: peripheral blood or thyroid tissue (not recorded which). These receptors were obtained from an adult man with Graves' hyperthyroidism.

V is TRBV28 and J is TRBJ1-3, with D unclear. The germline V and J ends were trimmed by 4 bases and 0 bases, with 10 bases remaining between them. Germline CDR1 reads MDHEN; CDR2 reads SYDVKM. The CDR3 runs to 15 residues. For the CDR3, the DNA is TGTGCCAGCAGTTGGGAGGGTCACTCTGGAAACACCATATATTTT. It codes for CASSWEGHSGNTIYF.

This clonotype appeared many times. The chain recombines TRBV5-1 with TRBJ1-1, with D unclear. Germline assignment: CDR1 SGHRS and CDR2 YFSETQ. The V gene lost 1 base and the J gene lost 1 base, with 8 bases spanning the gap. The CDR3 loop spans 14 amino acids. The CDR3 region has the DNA TGCGCCAGCAGCTTGTTACCGAAGAACACTGAAGCTTTCTTT. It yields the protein CASSLLPKNTEAFF.

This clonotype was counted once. The CDR3 spells CASSQDRDRANTGELFF. As DNA, the CDR3 is TGTGCCAGCAGCCAAGATCGGGACAGGGCAAACACCGGGGAGCTGTTTTTT. This chain links TRBV7-2 with TRBJ2-2, with 9 bases fitting TRBD1. Germline CDR1 and CDR2: SGHTA and FQGNSA. The CDR3 is made up of 17 amino acids. With V trimmed by 5 bases and J by 2 bases, 9 bases remained unmatched.

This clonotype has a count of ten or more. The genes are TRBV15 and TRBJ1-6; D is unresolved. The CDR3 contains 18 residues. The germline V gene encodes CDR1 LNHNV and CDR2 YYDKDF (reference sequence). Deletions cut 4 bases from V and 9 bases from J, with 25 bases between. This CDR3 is CATSTTLGSFGGFSPLHF. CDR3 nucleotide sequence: TGTGCCACCAGCACGACACTGGGATCCTTCGGCGGATTTTCACCCCTCCACTTT.

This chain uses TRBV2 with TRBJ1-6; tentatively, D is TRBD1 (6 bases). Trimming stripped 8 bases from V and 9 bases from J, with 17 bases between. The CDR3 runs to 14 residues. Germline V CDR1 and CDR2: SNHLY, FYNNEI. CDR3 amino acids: CASLRDPGVSPLHF. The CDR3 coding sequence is TGTGCCAGCTTAAGGGACCCAGGGGTTTCACCCCTCCACTTT.

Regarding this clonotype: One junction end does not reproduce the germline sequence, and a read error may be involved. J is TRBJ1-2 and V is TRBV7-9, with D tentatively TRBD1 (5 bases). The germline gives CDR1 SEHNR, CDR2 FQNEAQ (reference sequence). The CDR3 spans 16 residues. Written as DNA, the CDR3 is TGTGCCAGCAGCTCCCCCGCTCGGGGGGTAAGACATGGCCACACCTTC. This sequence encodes CASSSPARGVRHGHTF.

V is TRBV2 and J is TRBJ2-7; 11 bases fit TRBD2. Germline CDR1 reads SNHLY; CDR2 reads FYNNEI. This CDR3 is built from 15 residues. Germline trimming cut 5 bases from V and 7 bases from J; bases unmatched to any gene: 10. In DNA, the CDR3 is TGTGCCAGCAGTTCTATAGCGGGGGGGCCTCGGGAGCAGTACTTC. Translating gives CASSSIAGGPREQYF.

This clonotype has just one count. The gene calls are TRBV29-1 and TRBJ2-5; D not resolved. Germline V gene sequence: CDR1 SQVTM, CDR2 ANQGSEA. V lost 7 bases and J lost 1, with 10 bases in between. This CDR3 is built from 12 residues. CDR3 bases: TGCAGCGCAAAGACGATCCAAGAGACCCAGTACTTC. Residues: CSAKTIQETQYF. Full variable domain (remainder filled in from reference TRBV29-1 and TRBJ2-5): SAVISQKPSRDICQRGTSLTIQCQVDSQVTMMFWYRQQPGQSLTLIATANQGSEATYESGFVIDKFPISRPNLTFSTLTVSNMSPEDSSIYLCSAKTIQETQYFGPGTRLLVL.

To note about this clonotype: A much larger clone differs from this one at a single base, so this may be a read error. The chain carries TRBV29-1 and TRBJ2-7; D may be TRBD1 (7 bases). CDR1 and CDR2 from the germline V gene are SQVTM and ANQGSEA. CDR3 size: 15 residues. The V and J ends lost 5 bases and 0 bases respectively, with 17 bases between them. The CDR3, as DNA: TGCAGCGTTCGATGGGAGGAGGGGGCCTCCTACGAGCAGTACTTC. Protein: CSVRWEEGASYEQYF.

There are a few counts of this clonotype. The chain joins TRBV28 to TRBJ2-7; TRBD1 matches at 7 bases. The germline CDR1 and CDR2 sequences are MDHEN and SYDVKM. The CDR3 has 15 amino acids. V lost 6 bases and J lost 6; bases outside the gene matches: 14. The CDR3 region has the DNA TGTGCCAGCAGCGCACACCTTACGACAGGGTTCGAGCAGTACTTC. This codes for CASSAHLTTGFEQYF.

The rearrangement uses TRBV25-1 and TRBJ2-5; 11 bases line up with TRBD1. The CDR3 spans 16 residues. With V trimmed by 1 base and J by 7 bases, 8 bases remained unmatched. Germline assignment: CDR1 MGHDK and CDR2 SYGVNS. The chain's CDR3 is CASSEWDRGSKGTQYF. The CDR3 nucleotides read TGTGCCAGCAGTGAATGGGACAGGGGGAGTAAGGGGACCCAGTACTTC.

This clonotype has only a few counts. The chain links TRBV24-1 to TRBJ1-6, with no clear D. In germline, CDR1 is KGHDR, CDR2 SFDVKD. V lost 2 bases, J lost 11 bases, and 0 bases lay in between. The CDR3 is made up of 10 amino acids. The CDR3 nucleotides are TGTGCCACCAGTGATTCACCCCTCCACTTT. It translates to CATSDSPLHF.

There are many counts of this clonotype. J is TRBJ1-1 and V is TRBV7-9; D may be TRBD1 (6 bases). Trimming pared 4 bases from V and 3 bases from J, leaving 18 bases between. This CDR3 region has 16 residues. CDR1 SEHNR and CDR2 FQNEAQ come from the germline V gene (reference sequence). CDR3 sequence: CASSSWPTGHDTEAFF. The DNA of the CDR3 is TGTGCCAGCAGCTCGTGGCCCACAGGGCATGACACTGAAGCTTTCTTT. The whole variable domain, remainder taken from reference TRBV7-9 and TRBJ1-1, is DTGVSQNPRHKITKRGQNVTFRCDPISEHNRLYWYRQTLGQGPEFLTYFQNEAQLEKSRLLSDRFSAERPKGSFSTLEIQRTEQGDSAMYLCASSSWPTGHDTEAFFGQGTRLTVV.

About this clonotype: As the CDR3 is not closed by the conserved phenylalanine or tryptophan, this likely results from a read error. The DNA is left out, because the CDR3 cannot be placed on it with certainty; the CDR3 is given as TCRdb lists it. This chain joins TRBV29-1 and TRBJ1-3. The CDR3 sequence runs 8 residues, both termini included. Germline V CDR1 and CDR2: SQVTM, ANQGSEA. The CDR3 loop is CSVGGYNT.

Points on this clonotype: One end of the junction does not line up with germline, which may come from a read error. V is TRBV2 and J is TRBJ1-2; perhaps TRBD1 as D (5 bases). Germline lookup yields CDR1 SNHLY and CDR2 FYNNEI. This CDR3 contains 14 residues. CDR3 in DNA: TGTGCCAGCAGTGGGGAGGGGATCTACTACGGCTACACCTTC. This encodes CASSGEGIYYGYTF.

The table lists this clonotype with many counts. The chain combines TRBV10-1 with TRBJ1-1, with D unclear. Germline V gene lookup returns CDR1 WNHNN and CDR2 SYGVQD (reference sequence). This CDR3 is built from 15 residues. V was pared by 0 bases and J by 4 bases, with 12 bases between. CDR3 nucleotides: TGCGCCAGCAGTGAGTCGCGGGGAATTGGCACTGAAGCTTTCTTT. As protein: CASSESRGIGTEAFF.

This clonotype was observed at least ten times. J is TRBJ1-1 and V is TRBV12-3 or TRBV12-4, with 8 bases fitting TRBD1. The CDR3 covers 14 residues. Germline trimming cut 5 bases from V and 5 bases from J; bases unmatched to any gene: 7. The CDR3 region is CASSRTGRVTEAFF. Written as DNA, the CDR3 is TGTGCCAGCAGTCGGACAGGGAGGGTAACTGAAGCTTTCTTT.

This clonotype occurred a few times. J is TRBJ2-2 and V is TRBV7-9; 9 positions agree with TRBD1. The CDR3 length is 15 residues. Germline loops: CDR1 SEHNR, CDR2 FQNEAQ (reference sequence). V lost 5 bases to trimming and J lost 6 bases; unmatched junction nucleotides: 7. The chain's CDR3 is CASSPGQGRSGELFF. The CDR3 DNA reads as TGTGCCAGCAGCCCCGGACAGGGGCGGTCCGGGGAGCTGTTTTTT.